This record covers a single TCR beta chain. This sample was included in a study of tumor-infiltrating lymphocytes in primary liver carcinoma. Germline DNA was extracted alongside blood RNA, which was obtained from unsorted whole blood. Researchers generated TCR beta cDNA from about 460 ng of total RNA, relying on a constant-region primer. Generation of the TCR beta libraries relied on three nested multiplex PCR rounds using slightly modified ARM-PCR. PCR rounds one and two used TRBV1-TRBV30 forward primers with a C-beta reverse primer for about 9 cycles each. TCRdb fed the multiplex PCR reads into MiXCR, producing one record per CDR3 protein. The repertoire holds approximately 320,000 distinct CDR3 sequences, with roughly three fifths as singletons. Germline V gives CDR1 SGHAT, CDR2 FQNNGV. The CDR3 sequence is 11 residues long.

Material for sequencing was peripheral blood. This TCR was recovered from a woman under 40 with primary liver carcinoma and hepatitis B virus infection. The chain links TRBV11-2 to TRBJ1-1; D gene ambiguous. CDR3 loop: CTSSPGVEAFF. CDR3 DNA sequence: TGTACAAGCAGCCCCGGGGTTGAAGCTTTCTTT.